Below are 10 T cell receptor beta chains sequenced from a single sample in a study of cytomegalovirus exposure and HLA in healthy donors. In the PCR, 60 Vbeta and 13 Jbeta primers were used. The repertoire was sequenced with immunoSEQ multiplex PCR; TCRdb's copy has only in-frame clones and lacks some. This table has 100,000 to 150,000 clones, around three quarters appearing once. Sample: PBMCs. Receptors were obtained from a man over 45 in good health and CMV-seropositive.

The rearrangement joins TRBV12-5 to TRBJ2-5, with TRBD2 matching over 11 bases. Germline V gene sequence: CDR1 LGHNT, CDR2 FRNRAP. V shed 5 bases and J 5 bases; nucleotides not matched to a gene: 4. The CDR3 sequence is 14 residues long. The CDR3 sequence is CASGVAGGHETQYF. CDR3 nucleotides: TGTGCTAGTGGTGTAGCGGGGGGGCACGAGACCCAGTACTTC.

The genes are TRBV5-6 and TRBJ2-2, with D possibly being TRBD1 (5 bases). The CDR3 loop spans 17 amino acids. Germline V CDR1 and CDR2: SGHDT, YYEEEE. V was cut by 5 bases and J by 0 bases, with 17 bases left in between. The DNA for the CDR3 is TGTGCCAGCAGTTCCCCGGATGCGACAGCGAACACCGGGGAGCTGTTTTTT. This translates into CASSSPDATANTGELFF.

This clone was seen just once. The chain employs TRBV5-1 and TRBJ1-2, with D unresolved. Germline V CDR1 and CDR2: SGHRS, YFSETQ. CDR3 length equals 11 residues. V dropped 0 bases and J dropped 13 bases, with 10 bases sitting between them. DNA for the CDR3: TGCGCCAGCAGCTTGGAGTTCAGGCTCACCTTC. Translating it yields CASSLEFRLTF.

The V and J genes are TRBV7-9 and TRBJ2-7; 9 positions match TRBD2. This CDR3 has 14 residues. Trimming at V came to 5 bases and at J to 5 bases, leaving 7 bases not matched to a gene. Germline loops: CDR1 SEHNR, CDR2 FQNEAQ (reference sequence). CDR3 coding DNA: TGTGCCAGCAGCCGTAGCGGGAGTGGTAACGAGCAGTACTTC. This gives the protein CASSRSGSGNEQYF.

This clone was detected only a few times. This sequence joins TRBV19 and TRBJ1-2; TRBD1 agrees at 12 bases. Germline CDR1 is LNHDA and CDR2 is SQIVND (reference sequence). Unmatched junction bases numbered 14, after V lost 7 bases and J lost 5 bases. This CDR3 has 17 residues. This CDR3 is CASTPGDRGPVRYGYTF. As DNA, the CDR3 is TGTGCCAGTACCCCGGGGGACAGGGGGCCGGTTCGGTATGGCTACACCTTC.

This clone occurred a few times. V usage is TRBV19 and J usage is TRBJ1-1; TRBD1 matches at 11 bases. This CDR3 has 15 residues. Germline V gene lookup returns CDR1 LNHDA and CDR2 SQIVND (reference sequence). J was trimmed by 6 bases and V by 5 bases; bases with no gene match: 8. This CDR3 reads CASSPRTGGTSEAFF. The CDR3 nucleotides are TGTGCCAGTAGTCCCCGGACAGGGGGCACATCTGAAGCTTTCTTT.

This clone was detected only once. This chain uses TRBV19 with TRBJ2-7; tentatively, D is TRBD2 (5 bases). In germline, CDR1 is LNHDA, CDR2 SQIVND (reference sequence). This CDR3 spans 14 amino acids. Between the trimmed V and J ends, which lost 4 bases and 3 bases, there was a span of 13 bases. CDR3: CASSSRDLDYEQYF. CDR3 bases: TGTGCCAGTAGTAGCCGGGATTTGGACTACGAGCAGTACTTC. The full variable domain, with the rest looked up from reference TRBV19 and TRBJ2-7, is DGGITQSPKYLFRKEGQNVTLSCEQNLNHDAMYWYRQDPGQGLRLIYYSQIVNDFQKGDIAEGYSVSREKKESFPLTVTSAQKNPTAFYLCASSSRDLDYEQYFGPGTRLTVT.

The CDR3 DNA sequence: TGTGCCAGTACCCCGGGACAGGGGGCCTACGAGCAGTACTTC. This codes for CASTPGQGAYEQYF. V is TRBV19 and J is TRBJ2-7; TRBD1 matches 11 bases. CDR3 length: 14 amino acids. Germline V gives CDR1 LNHDA, CDR2 SQIVND (reference sequence). With 7 bases clipped from V and 2 bases from J, the junction kept 4 bases outside the gene matches.

The CDR3 spells CASETGTSLTLVQFF. For the CDR3, the DNA is TGTGCCAGCGAAACCGGGACTAGTCTTACATTGGTGCAGTTCTTC. V usage is TRBV6-1 and J usage is TRBJ2-1, with 8 bases aligning to TRBD2. The V gene end was trimmed by 8 bases and the J gene end by 12 bases; junction bases not matched to a gene: 18. CDR1 MNHNS and CDR2 SASEGT come from the germline V gene. The CDR3 totals 15 residues.

This chain joins TRBV11-2 and TRBJ2-7; D possibly corresponds to TRBD1 (5 bases). The CDR3 runs 17 residues. Germline-derived CDR1 and CDR2 are SGHAT and FQNNGV. V lost 5 bases and J lost 2, with 22 bases in between. The CDR3 spells CASSPIKRQGIPYEQYF. The CDR3 DNA reads TGTGCCAGCAGCCCCATAAAGAGGCAGGGAATCCCCTACGAGCAGTACTTC. Looking up the rest from reference TRBV11-2 and TRBJ2-7 gives the full variable domain: EAGVAQSPRYKIIEKRQSVAFWCNPISGHATLYWYQQILGQGPKLLIQFQNNGVVDDSQLPKDRFSAERLKGVDSTLKIQPAKLEDSAVYLCASSPIKRQGIPYEQYFGPGTRLTVT.